Sequencing of this T cell receptor (beta chain) was carried out in a study of blood T cell repertoires in COVID-19. Libraries were prepared by immunoSEQ multiplex PCR; TCRdb keeps only in-frame clonotypes and omits some of them. Of approximately 41,000 clones detected, about 87% appear once; the ten largest clones hold 1% to 1.5%. CDR3 length: 18 amino acids. V gave up 6 bases and J gave up 4 bases; unmatched junction bases: 11. Germline V CDR1 and CDR2: MNHEY, SMNVEV (reference sequence). The chain employs TRBV27 and TRBJ2-5, with 16 bases identical to TRBD2. The TCR was taken from a woman between 40 and 50 years old with acute or convalescent COVID-19. Specimen: peripheral blood. DNA for the CDR3: TGTGCCAGCAGGCCCACCGGGACTAGCGGGAGGGGTGGAGAGACCCAGTACTTC. Protein: CASRPTGTSGRGGETQYF.